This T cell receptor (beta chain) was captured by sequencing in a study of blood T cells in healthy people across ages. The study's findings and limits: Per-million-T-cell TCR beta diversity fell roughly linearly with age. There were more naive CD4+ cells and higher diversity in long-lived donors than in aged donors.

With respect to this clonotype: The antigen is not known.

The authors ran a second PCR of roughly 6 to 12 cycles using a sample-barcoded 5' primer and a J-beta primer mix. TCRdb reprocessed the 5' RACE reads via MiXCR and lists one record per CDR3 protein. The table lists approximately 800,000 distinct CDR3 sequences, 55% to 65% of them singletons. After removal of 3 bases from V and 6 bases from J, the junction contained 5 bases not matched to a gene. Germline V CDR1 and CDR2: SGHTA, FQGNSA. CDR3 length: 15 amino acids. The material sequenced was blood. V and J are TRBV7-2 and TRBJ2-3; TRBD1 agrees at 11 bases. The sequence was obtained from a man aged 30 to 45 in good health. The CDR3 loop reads CASSLLGQGVDTQYF. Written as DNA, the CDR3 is TGTGCCAGCAGCTTGTTGGGACAGGGGGTTGATACGCAGTATTTT.